A single sample is the source of the 30 T cell receptor beta chains below, sequenced in a study of PD-1 blockade in classical Hodgkin lymphoma. Indicated time point: newly diagnosed, previously untreated cHL patient sample. It was by magnetic negative selection that CD8+ T cells were isolated from thawed PBMCs. This table comes from immunoSEQ multiplex PCR, and its TCRdb copy is limited to in-frame clones, with some not included. The sample includes over 20,000 clones, around nine tenths of them seen just once. Sequencing was carried out using CD8+ T cells from blood. The origin of the receptors is a human donor with classical Hodgkin lymphoma.

This chain uses TRBV7-2 with TRBJ2-7; TRBD1 agrees at 8 bases. Germline V gives CDR1 SGHTA, CDR2 FQGNSA. The CDR3 consists of 14 residues. Trimming at V came to 5 bases and at J to 7 bases, leaving 10 bases not matched to a gene. CDR3 protein: CASSHPDRGREQYF. DNA of the CDR3: TGTGCCAGCAGCCACCCCGACAGGGGTCGGGAGCAGTACTTC.

J is TRBJ1-5 and V is TRBV5-6, with D perhaps matching TRBD1 (6 bases). Germline lookup yields CDR1 SGHDT and CDR2 YYEEEE. The CDR3 extends over 16 amino acids. Trimming cost V 6 bases and J 2 bases, with 18 bases left between them. In nucleotides, the CDR3 is TGTGCCAGCACCTCCACAGGGATTAAGGGCAATCAGCCCCAGCATTTT. The encoded protein is CASTSTGIKGNQPQHF.

The chain combines TRBV29-1 with TRBJ2-3; D perhaps matches TRBD1 (7 bases). Germline CDR1 reads SQVTM; CDR2 reads ANQGSEA. The CDR3 is 13 residues long. The ends were cut back, 3 bases at V and 3 bases at J, with 10 bases in the middle. CDR3 residues: CSVEAGGTDTQYF. DNA of the CDR3: TGCAGCGTTGAGGCAGGGGGGACAGATACGCAGTATTTT.

This clone has a single count. The chain is built from TRBV4-1 and TRBJ2-1, with TRBD2 identical over 9 bases. The CDR3 is 17 residues long. V was pared by 7 bases and J by 1 base, with 11 bases of the junction left unmatched. Germline V gene data show CDR1 as MGHRA and CDR2 as YSYEKL. The CDR3 DNA sequence: TGCGCCAGCAAAGACTTAGAGACTAGCGGTTCCTACAATGAGCAGTTCTTC. It encodes CASKDLETSGSYNEQFF.

The chain couples TRBV5-1 to TRBJ2-2; D gene unclear. This CDR3 is built from 14 residues. Germline V gene data show CDR1 as SGHRS and CDR2 as YFSETQ. V lost 0 bases and J lost 6, with 9 bases in between. The DNA for the CDR3 is TGCGCCAGCAGCTTGGTAGGTGGAGCCGGGGAGCTGTTTTTT. It translates to CASSLVGGAGELFF. The variable domain in full, with the rest retrieved from reference TRBV5-1 and TRBJ2-2, is KAGVTQTPRYLIKTRGQQVTLSCSPISGHRSVSWYQQTPGQGLQFLFEYFSETQRNKGNFPGRFSGRQFSNSRSEMNVSTLELGDSALYLCASSLVGGAGELFFGEGSRLTVL.

A few counts support this clone. This sequence joins TRBV10-1 and TRBJ2-7; 7 nucleotides line up with TRBD2. Germline V lookup: CDR1 WNHNN, CDR2 SYGVQD (reference sequence). J was trimmed by 1 base and V by 6 bases; bases with no gene match: 3. The CDR3 runs 13 residues. The DNA of the CDR3 is TGCGCCAGCAGCCGGGGGGAGTCCTACGAGCAGTACTTC. This encodes CASSRGESYEQYF.

The chain employs TRBV29-1 and TRBJ2-7; D call uncertain. The V end lost 4 bases, the J end lost 2 bases, and 6 bases lay between the germline ends. Germline lookup yields CDR1 SQVTM and CDR2 ANQGSEA. This CDR3 is built from 11 residues. CDR3 DNA: TGCAGCGTTGTGGGTCCCTACGAGCAGTACTTC. Protein product: CSVVGPYEQYF.

Only one count was recorded for this clone. This rearrangement joins TRBV4-1 to TRBJ1-1, with TRBD1 as a possible D gene (5 bases). The CDR3 length is 15 residues. Germline assignment: CDR1 MGHRA and CDR2 YSYEKL. V lost 5 bases to trimming and J lost 10 bases, with 23 bases between them. CDR3 nucleotides: TGCGCCAGCAGCACCCCCTCGCGGGGGGAGGGTGGAGCTTTCTTT. It translates to CASSTPSRGEGGAFF.

Only a few counts were recorded for this clone. V usage is TRBV5-1 and J usage is TRBJ1-6; D is uncertain. The germline V and J ends were trimmed by 0 bases and 2 bases, with 9 bases remaining between them. Germline assignment: CDR1 SGHRS and CDR2 YFSETQ. The CDR3 length is 16 residues. The CDR3 sequence: CASSLGETAYNSPLHF. DNA for the CDR3: TGCGCCAGCAGCTTGGGGGAGACTGCCTATAATTCACCCCTCCACTTT.

The chain has TRBV5-6 and TRBJ2-1, with D possibly TRBD2 on 5 matching bases. This CDR3 is 14 amino acids long. Trimming took off 1 base at V and 6 bases at J, with 11 bases between the two ends. Germline V CDR1 and CDR2: SGHDT, YYEEEE. Written as DNA, the CDR3 is TGTGCCAGCAGCTTGTCGCCCCGGGGCAATGAGCAGTTCTTC. The encoded protein is CASSLSPRGNEQFF.

The table lists this clone with a few counts. This chain joins TRBV4-1 and TRBJ1-1, with a possible D match to TRBD1 (6 bases). The CDR3 sequence is 14 residues long. V was shortened by 4 bases and J by 4 bases, with 13 bases between the two germline ends. Germline assignment: CDR1 MGHRA and CDR2 YSYEKL. CDR3 sequence (DNA): TGCGCCAGCAGCCCCACAGGGTCGGGCACTGAAGCTTTCTTT. Translating gives CASSPTGSGTEAFF.

V usage is TRBV28 and J usage is TRBJ2-1; TRBD2 matches 10 bases. Germline-derived CDR1 and CDR2 are MDHEN and SYDVKM. J was trimmed by 5 bases and V by 2 bases; bases with no gene match: 6. This CDR3 is 16 amino acids long. For the CDR3, the DNA is TGTGCCAGCAGTTTAGATTGGCTAGCGGGAGACAATGAGCAGTTCTTC. Protein product: CASSLDWLAGDNEQFF.

The chain is built from TRBV5-6 and TRBJ2-7; either TRBD1 or TRBD2 may fit D (5 bases each). CDR1 is SGHDT and CDR2 is YYEEEE in the germline V gene. The CDR3 runs to 16 residues. The V gene lost 3 bases and the J gene lost 4 bases, with 20 bases spanning the gap. The chain's CDR3 is CASSYLLRGRPYEQYF. CDR3 bases: TGTGCCAGCAGCTACTTGTTGAGGGGACGACCTTACGAGCAGTACTTC.

This chain connects TRBV5-1 to TRBJ2-5; tentative D call: TRBD1 (6 bases). The J call may be in error: the DNA end matches TRBJ2-7 better. Germline CDR1 is SGHRS and CDR2 is YFSETQ. This CDR3 comprises 16 residues. As DNA, the CDR3 is TGCGCCAGCAGCGCGTTACAGGGACAACTTCCGGACGAGCAGTACTTC. It is translated as CASSALQGQLPDEQYF.

This rearrangement joins TRBV10-2 to TRBJ2-1; TRBD2 matches at 8 bases. The CDR3 totals 15 residues. Unmatched junction bases numbered 6, after V lost 8 bases and J lost 0 bases. Germline loops: CDR1 WSHSY, CDR2 SAAADI. As DNA, the CDR3 is TGCGCCAGCTGCACCCTAGCGGGCTCCTACAATGAGCAGTTCTTC. Translation: CASCTLAGSYNEQFF.

V gene TRBV15 combines with J gene TRBJ2-5; tentatively, D is TRBD1 or TRBD2 (5 bases each). Germline V gene sequence: CDR1 LNHNV, CDR2 YYDKDF (reference sequence). This CDR3 has 14 residues. Trimming stripped 5 bases from V and 5 bases from J, with 15 bases between. CDR3 DNA sequence: TGTGCCACCAGCGGCAGGGACGTCCGGGAGACCCAGTACTTC. Encoded protein: CATSGRDVRETQYF.

This chain uses TRBV5-1 with TRBJ2-1; 10 bases align to TRBD2. CDR3 length: 15 residues. The V gene end was trimmed by 0 bases and the J gene end by 6 bases; junction bases not matched to a gene: 3. Germline V gives CDR1 SGHRS, CDR2 YFSETQ. The CDR3: CASSLASGGANEQFF. The CDR3 region has the DNA TGCGCCAGCAGCTTGGCGAGCGGGGGGGCCAATGAGCAGTTCTTC.

This clone appeared once. The chain carries TRBV4-1 and TRBJ1-1; 9 bases are shared with TRBD1. The CDR3 is made up of 16 amino acids. Trimming took 3 bases from V and 1 from J; bases not matched to a gene: 6. Germline assignment: CDR1 MGHRA and CDR2 YSYEKL. The CDR3: CASSQTGTGWNTEAFF. The CDR3 bases are TGCGCCAGCAGCCAGACCGGGACAGGGTGGAACACTGAAGCTTTCTTT.

In its sample, this clone was seen once. This chain links TRBV9 with TRBJ1-2; unclear D gene. The V and J ends lost 2 bases and 1 base respectively, with 12 bases between them. Per the germline V gene, CDR1 is SGDLS and CDR2 is YYNGEE. The CDR3 is 15 residues long. The CDR3 sequence is CASSVGLDLNYGYTF. DNA for the CDR3: TGTGCCAGCAGCGTCGGCCTTGACCTTAACTATGGCTACACCTTC.

V usage is TRBV27 and J usage is TRBJ2-7, with 7 bases that match TRBD1. Germline V gene lookup returns CDR1 MNHEY and CDR2 SMNVEV (reference sequence). The CDR3 is made up of 14 amino acids. The J segment lost 0 bases and the V segment lost 5 bases, leaving 4 bases of the junction unmatched. The CDR3 spells CASSGQDISYEQYF. The CDR3 DNA reads TGTGCCAGCAGTGGACAGGACATCTCCTACGAGCAGTACTTC.

The chain is built from TRBV30 and TRBJ1-2; possible D gene TRBD1, 5 bases. This CDR3 has 13 amino acids. Trimming pared 5 bases from V and 4 bases from J, leaving 14 bases between. Germline values: CDR1 GTSNPN, CDR2 SVGIG (reference sequence). The CDR3 sequence is CAWESGGGYGYTF. The CDR3 nucleotides are TGTGCCTGGGAGTCGGGGGGTGGCTATGGCTACACCTTC.

V and J are TRBV19 and TRBJ2-3; 10 bases are shared with TRBD1. Trimming removed 4 bases from V and 6 bases from J; junction bases left unmatched: 7. The germline gives CDR1 LNHDA, CDR2 SQIVND (reference sequence). The CDR3 sequence is 15 residues long. This CDR3 reads CASSTTGGGLDTQYF. CDR3 sequence (DNA): TGTGCCAGTAGTACGACAGGGGGCGGATTGGATACGCAGTATTTT.

This rearrangement joins TRBV11-2 to TRBJ2-5; no firm D call. This CDR3 has 11 amino acids. V was cut by 5 bases and J by 5 bases, with 6 bases left in between. The germline V gene encodes CDR1 SGHAT and CDR2 FQNNGV. CDR3 DNA: TGTGCCAGCAGCCTGGGCGAGACCCAGTACTTC. Protein sequence: CASSLGETQYF.

The V and J genes are TRBV10-1 and TRBJ1-3, with D possibly being TRBD1 (5 bases). This CDR3 is 23 amino acids long. Germline V gene lookup returns CDR1 WNHNN and CDR2 SYGVQD (reference sequence). V was clipped by 2 bases and J by 0 bases, with 32 bases between them. CDR3: CASSEPDFPGTPGPTASGNTIYF. The CDR3 DNA reads TGCGCCAGCAGTGAGCCAGACTTTCCGGGGACCCCCGGCCCCACAGCCTCTGGAAACACCATATATTTT.

V gene TRBV30 combines with J gene TRBJ2-2; 9 bases fit TRBD1. Germline-derived CDR1 and CDR2 are GTSNPN and SVGIG (reference sequence). This CDR3 spans 16 amino acids. J gave up 4 bases and V 3 bases, and 9 bases lay outside the gene matches. The CDR3 sequence is CAWRYLRDRATGELFF. CDR3 in DNA: TGTGCCTGGAGATACCTCCGGGACAGGGCCACCGGGGAGCTGTTTTTT. The variable domain in full, with the rest retrieved from reference TRBV30 and TRBJ2-2, is SQTIHQWPATLVQPVGSPLSLECTVEGTSNPNLYWYRQAAGRGLQLLFYSVGIGQISSEVPQNLSASRPQDRQFILSSKKLLLSDSGFYLCAWRYLRDRATGELFFGEGSRLTVL.

J is TRBJ1-4 and V is TRBV7-6; D is uncertain. Germline V CDR1 and CDR2: SGHVS, FNYEAQ. There are 17 residues in the CDR3. Trimming removed 0 bases at V and 8 bases at J, with 19 bases between. The CDR3: CASSLAPPQTREEKLFF. Written as DNA, the CDR3 is TGTGCCAGCAGCTTAGCGCCCCCCCAAACCCGGGAGGAAAAACTGTTTTTT.

V is TRBV4-3 and J is TRBJ2-1; D uncertain. CDR3 length equals 14 residues. CDR1 and CDR2 (germline): LGHNA, YSLEER. Trimming removed 0 bases at V and 9 bases at J, with 12 bases between. CDR3 sequence reads: CASSQDLGVSEQFF. CDR3 DNA: TGCGCCAGCAGCCAAGATCTAGGTGTTTCTGAGCAGTTCTTC.

In its sample, this clone was seen a few times. The chain couples TRBV5-4 to TRBJ1-2; D gene unclear. Germline V gene data show CDR1 as SGHNT and CDR2 as YYREEE (reference sequence). This CDR3 spans 16 amino acids. Trimming took off 0 bases at V and 3 bases at J, with 15 bases between the two ends. Here the CDR3 reads CASSLEGSTGDYGYTF. Here the CDR3 DNA reads TGTGCCAGCAGCTTGGAGGGCTCCACCGGGGACTATGGCTACACCTTC. Combining the CDR3 with reference TRBV5-4 and TRBJ1-2 gives the whole variable domain ETGVTQSPTHLIKTRGQQVTLRCSSQSGHNTVSWYQQALGQGPQFIFQYYREEENGRGNFPPRFSGLQFPNYSSELNVNALELDDSALYLCASSLEGSTGDYGYTFGSGTRLTVV.

The chain carries TRBV4-3 and TRBJ2-5, with D perhaps being TRBD1 or TRBD2 (6 bases each). Trimming left V 0 bases short and J 4 bases short, with 9 bases between. The length of the CDR3 is 14 residues. The V gene's germline CDR1 is LGHNA and CDR2 YSLEER. The chain's CDR3 is CASSQDGGRETQYF. In nucleotides, the CDR3 is TGCGCCAGCAGCCAAGATGGGGGGCGAGAGACCCAGTACTTC.

The gene calls are TRBV9 and TRBJ2-1, with TRBD2 matching over 8 bases. The germline gives CDR1 SGDLS, CDR2 YYNGEE. J gave up 5 bases and V 4 bases, and 11 bases lay outside the gene matches. CDR3 length: 16 amino acids. CDR3 protein: CASSPHAGGRNNEQFF. For the CDR3, the DNA is TGTGCCAGCAGCCCTCACGCGGGGGGACGCAACAATGAGCAGTTCTTC.